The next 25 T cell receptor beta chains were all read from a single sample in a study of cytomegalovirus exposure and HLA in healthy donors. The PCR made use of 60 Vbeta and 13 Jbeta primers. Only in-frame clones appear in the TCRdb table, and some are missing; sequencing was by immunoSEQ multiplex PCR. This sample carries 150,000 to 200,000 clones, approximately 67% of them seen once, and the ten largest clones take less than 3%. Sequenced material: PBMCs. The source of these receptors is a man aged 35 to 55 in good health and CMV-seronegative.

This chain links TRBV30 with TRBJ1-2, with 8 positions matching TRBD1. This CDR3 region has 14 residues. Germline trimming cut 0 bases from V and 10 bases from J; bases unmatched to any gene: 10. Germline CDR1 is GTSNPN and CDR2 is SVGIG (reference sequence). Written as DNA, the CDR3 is TGTGCCTGGAGTGTACGACAGGGGAAGAGCCCCTACACCTTC. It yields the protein CAWSVRQGKSPYTF.

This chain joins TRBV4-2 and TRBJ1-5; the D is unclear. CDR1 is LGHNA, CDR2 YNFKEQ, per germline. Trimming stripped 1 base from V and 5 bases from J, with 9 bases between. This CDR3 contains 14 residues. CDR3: CASSQAGPYQPQHF. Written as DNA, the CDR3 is TGTGCCAGCAGCCAAGCGGGTCCATATCAGCCCCAGCATTTT.

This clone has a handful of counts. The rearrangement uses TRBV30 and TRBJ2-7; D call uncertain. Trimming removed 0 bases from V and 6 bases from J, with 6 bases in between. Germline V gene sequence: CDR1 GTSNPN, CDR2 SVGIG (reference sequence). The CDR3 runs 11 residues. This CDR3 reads CAWSVQSEQYF. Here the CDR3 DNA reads TGTGCCTGGAGTGTACAGAGCGAGCAGTACTTC.

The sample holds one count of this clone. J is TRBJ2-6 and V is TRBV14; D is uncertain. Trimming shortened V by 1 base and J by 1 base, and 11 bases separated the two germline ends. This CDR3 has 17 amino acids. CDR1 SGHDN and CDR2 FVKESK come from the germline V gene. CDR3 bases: TGTGCCAGCAGCCAAGTAATGTCACGGTCTGGGGCCAACGTCCTGACTTTC. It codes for CASSQVMSRSGANVLTF. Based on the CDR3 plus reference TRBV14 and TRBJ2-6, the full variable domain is EAGVTQFPSHSVIEKGQTVTLRCDPISGHDNLYWYRRVMGKEIKFLLHFVKESKQDESGMPNNRFLAERTGGTYSTLKVQPAELEDSGVYFCASSQVMSRSGANVLTFGAGSRLTVL.

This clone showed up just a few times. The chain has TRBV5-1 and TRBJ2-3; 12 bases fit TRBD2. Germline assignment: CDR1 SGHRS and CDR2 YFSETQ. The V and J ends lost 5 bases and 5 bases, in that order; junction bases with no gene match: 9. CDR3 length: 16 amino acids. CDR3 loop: CASRPELAGGGDTQYF. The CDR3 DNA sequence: TGCGCCAGCAGGCCAGAACTAGCGGGGGGCGGAGATACGCAGTATTTT.

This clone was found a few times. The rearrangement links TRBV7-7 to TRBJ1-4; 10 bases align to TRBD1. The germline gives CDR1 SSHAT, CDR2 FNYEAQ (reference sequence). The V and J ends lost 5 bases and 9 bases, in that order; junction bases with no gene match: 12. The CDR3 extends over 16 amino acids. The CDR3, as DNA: TGTGCCAGCAGCCCGCTCCCGGGACAGGGGTTGCAAAAACTGTTTTTT. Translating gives CASSPLPGQGLQKLFF.

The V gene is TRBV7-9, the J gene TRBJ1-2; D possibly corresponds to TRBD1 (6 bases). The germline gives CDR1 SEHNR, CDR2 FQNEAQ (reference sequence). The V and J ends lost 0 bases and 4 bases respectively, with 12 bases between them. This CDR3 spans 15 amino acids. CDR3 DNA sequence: TGTGCCAGCAGCTTAGCGCAAGGGGGAAGCTATGGCTACACCTTC. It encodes CASSLAQGGSYGYTF.

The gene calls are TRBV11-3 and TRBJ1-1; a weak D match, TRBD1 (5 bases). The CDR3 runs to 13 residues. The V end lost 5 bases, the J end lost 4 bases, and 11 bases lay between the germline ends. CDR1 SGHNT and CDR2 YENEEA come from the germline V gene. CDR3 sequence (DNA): TGTGCCAGCAGCCAGGGCGGGAGCACTGAAGCTTTCTTT. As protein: CASSQGGSTEAFF. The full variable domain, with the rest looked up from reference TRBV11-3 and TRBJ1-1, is EAGVVQSPRYKIIEKKQPVAFWCNPISGHNTLYWYLQNLGQGPELLIRYENEEAVDDSQLPKDRFSAERLKGVDSTLKIQPAELGDSAVYLCASSQGGSTEAFFGQGTRLTVV.

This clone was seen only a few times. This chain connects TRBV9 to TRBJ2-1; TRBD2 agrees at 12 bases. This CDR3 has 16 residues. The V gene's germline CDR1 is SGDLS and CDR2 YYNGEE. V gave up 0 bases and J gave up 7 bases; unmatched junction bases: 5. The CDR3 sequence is CASSVAGLAGYNEQFF. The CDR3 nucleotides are TGTGCCAGCAGCGTAGCCGGACTAGCGGGATATAATGAGCAGTTCTTC.

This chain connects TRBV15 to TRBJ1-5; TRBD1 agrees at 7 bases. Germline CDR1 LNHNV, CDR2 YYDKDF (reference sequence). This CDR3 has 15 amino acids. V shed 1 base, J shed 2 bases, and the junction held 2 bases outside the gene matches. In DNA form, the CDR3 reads TGTGCCACCAGCAGAGGACAGGGCGGCAATCAGCCCCAGCATTTT. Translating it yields CATSRGQGGNQPQHF.

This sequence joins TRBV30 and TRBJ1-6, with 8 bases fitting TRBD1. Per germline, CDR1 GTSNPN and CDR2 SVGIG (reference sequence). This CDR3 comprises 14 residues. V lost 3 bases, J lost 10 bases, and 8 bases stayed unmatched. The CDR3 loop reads CAWSPATGVSPLHF. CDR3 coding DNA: TGTGCCTGGAGCCCCGCGACAGGGGTCTCACCCCTCCACTTT.

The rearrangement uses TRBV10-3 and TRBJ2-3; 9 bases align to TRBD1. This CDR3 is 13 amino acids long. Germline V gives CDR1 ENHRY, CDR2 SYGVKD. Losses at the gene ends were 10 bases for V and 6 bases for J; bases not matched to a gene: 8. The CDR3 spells CANRQGGSDTQYF. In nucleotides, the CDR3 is TGTGCCAACCGACAGGGGGGGTCCGATACGCAGTATTTT.

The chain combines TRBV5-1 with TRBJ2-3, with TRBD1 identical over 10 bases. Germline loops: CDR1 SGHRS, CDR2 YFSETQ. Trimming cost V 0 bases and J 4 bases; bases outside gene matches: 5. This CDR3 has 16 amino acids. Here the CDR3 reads CASSLEGQGRPDTQYF. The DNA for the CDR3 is TGCGCCAGCAGCTTGGAGGGACAGGGGCGCCCAGATACGCAGTATTTT.

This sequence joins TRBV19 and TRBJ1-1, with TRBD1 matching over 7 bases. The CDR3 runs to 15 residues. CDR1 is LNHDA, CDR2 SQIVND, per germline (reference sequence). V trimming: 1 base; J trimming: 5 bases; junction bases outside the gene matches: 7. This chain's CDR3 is CASSIAWDRWTEAFF. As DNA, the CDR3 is TGTGCCAGTAGTATAGCTTGGGACAGATGGACTGAAGCTTTCTTT.

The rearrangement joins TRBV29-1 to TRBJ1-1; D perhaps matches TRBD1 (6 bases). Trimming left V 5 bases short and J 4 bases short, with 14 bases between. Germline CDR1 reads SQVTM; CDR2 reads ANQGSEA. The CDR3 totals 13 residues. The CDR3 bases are TGCAGCGTTCCAGGACAGCCGGGCACTGAAGCTTTCTTT. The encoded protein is CSVPGQPGTEAFF.

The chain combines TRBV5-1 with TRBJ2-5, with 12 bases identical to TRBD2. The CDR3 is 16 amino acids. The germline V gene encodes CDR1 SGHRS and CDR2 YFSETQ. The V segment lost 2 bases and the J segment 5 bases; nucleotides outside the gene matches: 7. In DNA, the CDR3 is TGCGCCAGCAGCTTCTCTAGCGGGAGGGCCGGGGAGACCCAGTACTTC. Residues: CASSFSSGRAGETQYF.

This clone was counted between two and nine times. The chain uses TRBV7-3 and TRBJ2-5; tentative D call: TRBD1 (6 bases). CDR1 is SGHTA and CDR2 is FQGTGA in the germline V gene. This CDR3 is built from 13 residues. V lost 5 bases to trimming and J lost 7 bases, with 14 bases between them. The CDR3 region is CASSPMDSGTQYF. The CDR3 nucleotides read TGTGCCAGCAGCCCCATGGACAGCGGGACCCAGTACTTC.

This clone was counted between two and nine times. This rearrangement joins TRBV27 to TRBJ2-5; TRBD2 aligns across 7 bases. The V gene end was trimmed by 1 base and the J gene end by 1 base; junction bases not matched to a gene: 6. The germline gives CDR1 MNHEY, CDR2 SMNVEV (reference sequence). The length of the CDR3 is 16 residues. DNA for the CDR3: TGTGCCAGCAGTTTATGGGCTAGCGGACGCCAAGAGACCCAGTACTTC. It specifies CASSLWASGRQETQYF.

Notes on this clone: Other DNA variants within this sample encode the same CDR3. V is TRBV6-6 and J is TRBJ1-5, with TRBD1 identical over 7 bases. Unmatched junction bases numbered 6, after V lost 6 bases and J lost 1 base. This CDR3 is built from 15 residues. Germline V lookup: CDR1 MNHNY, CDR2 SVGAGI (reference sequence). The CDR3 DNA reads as TGTGCCAGCAGACAAGACAGGGCAAGCAATCAGCCCCAGCATTTT. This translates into CASRQDRASNQPQHF.

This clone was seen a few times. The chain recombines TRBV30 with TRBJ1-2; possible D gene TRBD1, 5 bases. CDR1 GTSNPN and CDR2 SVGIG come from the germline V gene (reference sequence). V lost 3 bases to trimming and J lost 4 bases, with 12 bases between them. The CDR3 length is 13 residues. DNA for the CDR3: TGTGCCTGGAGGGCTACGGGGGTCTATGGCTACACCTTC. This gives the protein CAWRATGVYGYTF.

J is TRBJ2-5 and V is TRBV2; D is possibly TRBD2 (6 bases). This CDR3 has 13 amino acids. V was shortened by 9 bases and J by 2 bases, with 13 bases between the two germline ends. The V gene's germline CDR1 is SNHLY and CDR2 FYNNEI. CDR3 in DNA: TGTGCCAGGCCTCGGGGGACTCAAGAGACCCAGTACTTC. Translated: CARPRGTQETQYF.

The CDR3: CAARGEGPPQHF. For the CDR3, the DNA is TGTGCCGCGCGGGGTGAGGGCCCGCCCCAGCATTTT. This chain uses TRBV19 with TRBJ1-5; D gene unclear. Germline CDR1 is LNHDA and CDR2 is SQIVND (reference sequence). V lost 11 bases to trimming and J lost 9 bases, with 17 bases between them. The CDR3 length is 12 residues.

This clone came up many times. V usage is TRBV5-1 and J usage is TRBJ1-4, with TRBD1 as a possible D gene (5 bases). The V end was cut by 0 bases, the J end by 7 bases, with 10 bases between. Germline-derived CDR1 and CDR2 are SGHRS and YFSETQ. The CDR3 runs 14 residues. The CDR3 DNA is TGCGCCAGCAGCTTGGGGACACTGGGTGAAAAACTGTTTTTT. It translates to CASSLGTLGEKLFF. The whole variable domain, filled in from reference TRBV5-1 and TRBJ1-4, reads KAGVTQTPRYLIKTRGQQVTLSCSPISGHRSVSWYQQTPGQGLQFLFEYFSETQRNKGNFPGRFSGRQFSNSRSEMNVSTLELGDSALYLCASSLGTLGEKLFFGSGTQLSVL.

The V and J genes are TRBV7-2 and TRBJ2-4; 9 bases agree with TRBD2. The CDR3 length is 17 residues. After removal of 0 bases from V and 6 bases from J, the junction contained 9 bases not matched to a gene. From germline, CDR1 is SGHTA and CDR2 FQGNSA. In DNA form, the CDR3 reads TGTGCCAGCAGCTTAGCGAGGGGCGGGGGGGGAGTAAACATTCAGTACTTC. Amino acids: CASSLARGGGGVNIQYF.

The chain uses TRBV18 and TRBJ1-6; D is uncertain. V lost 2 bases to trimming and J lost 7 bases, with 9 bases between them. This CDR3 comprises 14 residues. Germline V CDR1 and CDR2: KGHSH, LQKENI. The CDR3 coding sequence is TGTGCCAGCTCACCAAGGCGGGAGAATTCACCCCTCCACTTT. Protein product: CASSPRRENSPLHF.